The present T cell receptor beta chain was sequenced within a study of OX40 agonist ivuxolimab in advanced cancers. Assay used: immunoSEQ multiplex PCR; TCRdb lists only in-frame clones, some missing. This sample carries about 36,000 clones, roughly three quarters of them seen once, and the ten largest clones take approximately 10%. Study results and limitations: Expanded clones were, on average, more numerous in CD8+ T cells than in CD4+. It was not determined which antigens were specifically recognized by the peripheral T cells that had undergone clonal expansion.

This clone was detected a few times. What it binds is unknown. V lost 10 bases and J 1 base, leaving 10 bases between the germline ends. CDR1 and CDR2 from the germline V gene are LNHDA and SQIVND (reference sequence). There are 12 residues in the CDR3. V gene TRBV19 combines with J gene TRBJ1-1, with D hard to call. This material consisted of CD4+ or CD8+ T cells sorted from blood, taken in a trial of the OX40 agonist ivuxolimab. The receptor was isolated from an adult with an advanced solid tumor such as melanoma, head and neck, liver or kidney cancer. The CDR3, as DNA: TGTGCCATCGTTGAGGGGAACACTGAAGCTTTCTTT. Amino acids: CAIVEGNTEAFF.